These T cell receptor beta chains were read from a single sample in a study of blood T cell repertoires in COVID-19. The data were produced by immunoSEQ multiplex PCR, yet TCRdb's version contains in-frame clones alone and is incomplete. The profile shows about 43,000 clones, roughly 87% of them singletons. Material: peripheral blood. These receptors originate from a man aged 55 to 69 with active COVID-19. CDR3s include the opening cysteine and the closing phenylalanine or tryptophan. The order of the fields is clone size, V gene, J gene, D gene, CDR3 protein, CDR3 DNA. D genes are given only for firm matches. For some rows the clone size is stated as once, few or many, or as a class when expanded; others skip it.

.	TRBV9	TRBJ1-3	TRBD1	CASSVPGQGVAGNTIYF	TGTGCCAGCAGCGTTCCGGGACAGGGGGTTGCTGGAAACACCATATATTTT
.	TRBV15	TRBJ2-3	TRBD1	CATSRRAGTGIDTQYF	TGTGCCACCAGCAGGCGGGCCGGGACAGGGATAGATACGCAGTATTTT
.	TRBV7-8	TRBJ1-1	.	CASSVNRVPNTEAFF	TGTGCCAGCAGCGTTAACAGGGTGCCGAACACTGAAGCTTTCTTT
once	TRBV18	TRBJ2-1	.	CASSPSFNEQFF	TGTGCCAGCTCACCAAGCTTCAATGAGCAGTTCTTC
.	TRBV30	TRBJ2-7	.	CAWTRNRGEQYF	TGTGCCTGGACCAGGAATCGGGGCGAGCAGTACTTC
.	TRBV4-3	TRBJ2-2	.	CASSQDVWRNTGELFF	TGCGCCAGCAGCCAAGACGTTTGGAGGAACACCGGGGAGCTGTTTTTT
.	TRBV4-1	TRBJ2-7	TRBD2	CASSQEGAAGGIYEQYF	TGCGCCAGCAGCCAAGAAGGAGCAGCGGGGGGTATCTACGAGCAGTACTTC
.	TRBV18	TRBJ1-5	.	CASSPGEGQPQHF	TGTGCCAGCTCACCAGGGGAGGGTCAGCCCCAGCATTTT
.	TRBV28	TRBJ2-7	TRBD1	CASTPQPGQGSYEQYF	TGTGCCAGCACTCCACAACCGGGACAGGGATCGTACGAGCAGTACTTC
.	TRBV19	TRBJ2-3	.	CASSSSDTQYF	TGTGCCAGTAGTTCCTCAGATACGCAGTATTTT
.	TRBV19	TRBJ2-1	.	CASTPSRGLPLNEQFF	TGTGCCAGTACTCCCTCTCGGGGACTCCCCCTCAATGAGCAGTTCTTC
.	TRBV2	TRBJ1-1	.	CASRVGVYTEAFF	TGTGCCTCTCGGGTGGGAGTCTACACTGAAGCTTTCTTT
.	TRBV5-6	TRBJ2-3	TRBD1	CASSSSERGHHLTDTQYF	TGTGCCAGCAGCTCGTCGGAAAGGGGGCATCACCTCACAGATACGCAGTATTTT
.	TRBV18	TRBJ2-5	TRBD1	CASSLGTAETQYF	TGTGCCAGCTCACTTGGGACAGCCGAGACCCAGTACTTC
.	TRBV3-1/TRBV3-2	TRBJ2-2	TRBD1	CASSQVRDRGAGELFF	TGTGCCAGCAGCCAAGTCCGGGACAGGGGAGCCGGGGAGCTGTTTTTT
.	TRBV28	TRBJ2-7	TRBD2	CASSPLAGVYEQYF	TGTGCCAGCAGTCCACTAGCGGGAGTCTACGAGCAGTACTTC
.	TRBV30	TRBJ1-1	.	CAWRQVATEAFF	TGTGCGTGGAGACAGGTGGCCACTGAAGCTTTCTTT
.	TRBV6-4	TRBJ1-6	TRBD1	CASKRDSYNSPLHF	TGTGCCAGCAAGAGGGACAGTTATAATTCACCCCTCCACTTT
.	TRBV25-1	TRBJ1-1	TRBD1	CASIDRGGGTEAFF	TGTGCCAGCATAGACAGGGGAGGGGGCACTGAAGCTTTCTTT
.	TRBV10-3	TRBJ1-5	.	CAISDGGRGNQPQHF	TGTGCCATCAGTGATGGGGGCAGGGGCAATCAGCCCCAGCATTTT
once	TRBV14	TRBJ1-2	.	CASSQKSGWDYGYTF	TGTGCCAGCAGCCAAAAATCAGGGTGGGACTATGGCTACACCTTC
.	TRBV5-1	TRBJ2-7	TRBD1	CASSLGDSRGYEQYF	TGCGCCAGCAGCTTGGGGGACAGCCGCGGCTACGAGCAGTACTTC
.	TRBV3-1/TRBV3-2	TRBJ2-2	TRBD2	CASSQPGLAGGNTGELFF	TGTGCCAGCAGCCAACCGGGACTAGCGGGAGGGAACACCGGGGAGCTGTTTTTT
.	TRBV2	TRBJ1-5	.	CASSDRGLPNQPQHF	TGTGCCAGCAGTGACAGGGGTCTCCCCAATCAGCCCCAGCATTTT
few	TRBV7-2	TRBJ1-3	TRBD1	CASSSGQPGNTIYF	TGTGCCAGCAGCTCGGGACAGCCTGGAAACACCATATATTTT
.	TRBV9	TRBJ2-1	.	CASSVRDISYNEQFF	TGTGCCAGCAGCGTAAGGGACATTTCCTACAATGAGCAGTTCTTC
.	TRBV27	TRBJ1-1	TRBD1	CASSLGQGEVNTEAFF	TGTGCCAGCAGTTTAGGACAGGGGGAAGTGAACACTGAAGCTTTCTTT
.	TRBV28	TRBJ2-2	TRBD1	CAGGNRGKNGELFF	TGTGCCGGAGGGAACAGGGGGAAGAACGGGGAGCTGTTTTTT
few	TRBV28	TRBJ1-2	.	CASHRRPYGYTF	TGTGCCAGCCACAGAAGACCCTATGGCTACACCTTC
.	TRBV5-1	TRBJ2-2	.	CASRRDYDTGELFF	TGCGCCAGCAGGCGGGATTATGACACCGGGGAGCTGTTTTTT
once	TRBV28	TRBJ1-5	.	CASTLPGSGSNQPQHF	TGTGCCAGCACCCTACCTGGGTCAGGGAGCAATCAGCCCCAGCATTTT
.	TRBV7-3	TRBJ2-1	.	CASSLMGASYNEQFF	TGTGCCAGCAGCTTAATGGGGGCTTCCTACAATGAGCAGTTCTTC
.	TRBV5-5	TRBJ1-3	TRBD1	CASSLTGGAYRNTIYF	TGTGCCAGCAGCTTAACAGGGGGTGCTTACCGAAACACCATATATTTT
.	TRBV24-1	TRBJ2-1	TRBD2	CATSDQGLAYSGEQFF	TGTGCCACCAGTGATCAAGGACTAGCTTACAGTGGTGAGCAGTTCTTC
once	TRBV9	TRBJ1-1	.	CASSPYQGSNTEAFF	TGTGCCAGCAGCCCATACCAGGGAAGCAACACTGAAGCTTTCTTT
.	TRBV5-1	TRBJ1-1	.	CASRPGMMRGLSTEAFF	TGCGCCAGCAGGCCCGGTATGATGCGGGGGCTGAGTACTGAAGCTTTCTTT
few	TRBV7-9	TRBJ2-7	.	CASSSGYYEQYF	TGTGCCAGCAGTAGCGGCTACTACGAGCAGTACTTC
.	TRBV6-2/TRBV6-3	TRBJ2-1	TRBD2	CASSRLAGEYNEQFF	TGTGCCAGCAGTCGACTAGCGGGGGAATACAATGAGCAGTTCTTC
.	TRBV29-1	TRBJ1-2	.	CSVGAGRENGYTF	TGCAGCGTTGGAGCAGGGAGGGAGAATGGCTACACCTTC
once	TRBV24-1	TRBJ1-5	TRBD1	CATGPSGGLSNQPQHF	TGTGCCACAGGTCCTTCAGGGGGCCTTAGCAATCAGCCCCAGCATTTT
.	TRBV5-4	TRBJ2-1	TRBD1	CASSPGTGTWDEQFF	TGTGCCAGCAGCCCCGGGACAGGGACATGGGATGAGCAGTTCTTC
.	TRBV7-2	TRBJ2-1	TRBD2	CASSLTASGSQEQFF	TGTGCCAGCAGCCTTACGGCTAGCGGGAGCCAGGAGCAGTTCTTC
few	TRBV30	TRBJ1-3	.	CAWSTGISGNTIYF	TGTGCCTGGAGCACAGGGATTTCTGGAAACACCATATATTTT
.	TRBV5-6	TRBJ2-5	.	CASSTGRGGETQYF	TGTGCCAGCAGCACGGGCAGGGGAGGGGAGACCCAGTACTTC
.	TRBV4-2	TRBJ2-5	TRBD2	CASSQELAGDLSGTQYF	TGTGCCAGCAGCCAGGAACTAGCGGGGGACCTATCGGGGACCCAGTACTTC
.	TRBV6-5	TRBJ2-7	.	CASRNTYSSYEQYF	TGTGCCAGTAGGAATACTTACAGCTCCTACGAGCAGTACTTC
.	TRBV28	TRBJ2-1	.	CASSFLNNEQFF	TGTGCCAGCAGTTTCCTAAACAATGAGCAGTTCTTC
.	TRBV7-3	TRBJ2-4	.	CASSFSSQNIQYF	TGTGCCAGCAGCTTTTCGTCTCAAAACATTCAGTACTTC
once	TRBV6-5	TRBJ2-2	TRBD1	CASEQYRGNTGELFF	TGTGCCAGCGAGCAATACAGGGGGAACACCGGGGAGCTGTTTTTT
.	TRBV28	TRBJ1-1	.	CASSPKMNTEAFF	TGTGCCAGCAGCCCTAAAATGAACACTGAAGCTTTCTTT
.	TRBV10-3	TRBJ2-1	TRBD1	CAISGEGQISEQFF	TGTGCCATCAGTGGAGAGGGACAGATATCGGAGCAGTTCTTC
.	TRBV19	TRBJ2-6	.	CASSATGFAGANVLTF	TGTGCCAGTAGTGCCACGGGGTTTGCTGGGGCCAACGTCCTGACTTTC
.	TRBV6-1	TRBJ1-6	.	CASSEADSNSPLHF	TGTGCCAGCAGTGAAGCGGACAGTAATTCACCCCTCCACTTT
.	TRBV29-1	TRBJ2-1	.	CSVRARGDEQFF	TGCAGCGTGCGGGCGCGGGGCGATGAGCAGTTCTTC